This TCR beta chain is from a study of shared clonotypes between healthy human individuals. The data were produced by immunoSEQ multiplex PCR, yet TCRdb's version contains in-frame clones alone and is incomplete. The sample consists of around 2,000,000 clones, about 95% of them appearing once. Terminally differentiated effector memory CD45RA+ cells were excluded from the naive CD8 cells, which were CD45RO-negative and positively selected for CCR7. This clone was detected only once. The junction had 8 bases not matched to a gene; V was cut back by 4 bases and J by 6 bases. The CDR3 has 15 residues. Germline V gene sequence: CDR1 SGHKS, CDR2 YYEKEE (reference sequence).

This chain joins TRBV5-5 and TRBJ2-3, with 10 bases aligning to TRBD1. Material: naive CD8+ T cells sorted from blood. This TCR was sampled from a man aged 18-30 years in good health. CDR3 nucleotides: TGTGCCAGCAGCCCACCGGGACAGGGGTTGGATACGCAGTATTTT. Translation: CASSPPGQGLDTQYF.